This TCR beta chain was retrieved from a study of OX40 agonist ivuxolimab in advanced cancers. V was pared by 2 bases and J by 6 bases, with 8 bases of the junction left unmatched. The germline V gene has CDR1 SGHDT and CDR2 YYEEEE. The CDR3 has 16 residues. Comment on this clone: Its antigen remains unidentified.

The assay was immunoSEQ multiplex PCR, and TCRdb's table has in-frame clones only and misses some. This table holds fewer than 45,000 clones, approximately 84% found once. Overall study results and limits: By week 6 at 0.1 to 3.0 mg/kg, blood CD4+ and CD8+ T cells had expanded clonally.

The chain employs TRBV5-6 and TRBJ1-4, with TRBD1 matching 9 bases. The sequence was collected from an adult with an advanced solid tumor such as melanoma, head and neck, liver or kidney cancer. The source was CD4+ or CD8+ T cells sorted from blood, collected in a trial of the OX40 agonist ivuxolimab. CDR3 residues: CASSFTHWDRDEKLFF. CDR3 in DNA: TGTGCCAGCAGCTTTACCCACTGGGACAGGGATGAAAAACTGTTTTTT.